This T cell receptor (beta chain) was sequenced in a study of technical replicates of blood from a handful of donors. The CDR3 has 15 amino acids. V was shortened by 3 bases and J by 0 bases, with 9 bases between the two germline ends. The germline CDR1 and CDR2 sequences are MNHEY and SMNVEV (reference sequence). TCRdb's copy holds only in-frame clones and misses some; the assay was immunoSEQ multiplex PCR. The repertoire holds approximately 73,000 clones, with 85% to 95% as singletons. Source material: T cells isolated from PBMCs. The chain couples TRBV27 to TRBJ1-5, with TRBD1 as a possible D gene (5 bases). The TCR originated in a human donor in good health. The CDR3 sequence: CASSFGGYSNQPQHF. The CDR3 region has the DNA TGTGCCAGCAGTTTCGGGGGGTATAGCAATCAGCCCCAGCATTTT.